One and the same sample provided the 27 T cell receptor beta chains below, sequenced in a study of CD4 and CD8 cells across lung adenocarcinoma regions. TCRdb reprocessed the PCR reads with MiXCR, giving one entry per CDR3 protein. The table includes some 10,000 distinct CDR3 sequences, more than 35% detected once. Material for sequencing was CD8+ T cells from the margin of a lung tumor. The receptors originated from a male donor with lung adenocarcinoma. The CD4 and CD8 labels of this study may be unreliable.

About this clonotype: At one boundary the junction diverges from the germline segment, which might be a read error. This chain uses TRBV6-1 with TRBJ2-1; D may correspond to TRBD1 or TRBD2 (6 bases each). The closer fit of TRBJ2-3 to the DNA end suggests the J call may be wrong. Germline CDR1 is MNHNS and CDR2 is SASEGT. The CDR3 is 14 residues long. The CDR3: CAGSAGQGSDTQYF. In nucleotides, the CDR3 is TGTGCCGGCAGTGCGGGGCAGGGGTCAGATACGCAGTATTTT.

The CDR3 DNA reads as TGTGCCAGCACTACCATACAGGGAGACTCTGGGGCCAACGTCCTGACTTTC. This encodes CASTTIQGDSGANVLTF. The chain uses TRBV6-1 and TRBJ2-6; the D gene is possibly TRBD1 (6 bases). The V gene lost 7 bases and the J gene lost 0 bases, with 16 bases spanning the gap. This CDR3 region has 17 residues. Germline CDR1 and CDR2: MNHNS and SASEGT.

The genes are TRBV19 and TRBJ1-2; 8 nucleotides match TRBD1. CDR3 size: 14 residues. The germline V gene encodes CDR1 LNHDA and CDR2 SQIVND (reference sequence). V gave up 4 bases and J gave up 6 bases; unmatched junction bases: 7. The CDR3 region is CASSSQGAIHGYTF. The CDR3, as DNA: TGTGCCAGTAGTAGCCAGGGGGCGATCCATGGCTACACCTTC.

Only one count was recorded for this clonotype. The CDR3 spells CASSDGRAIETQYF. CDR3 nucleotides: TGTGCCAGCAGTGACGGGAGGGCCATAGAGACGCAGTATTTT. The chain is built from TRBV25-1 and TRBJ2-3; 8 nucleotides align to TRBD2. Germline assignment: CDR1 MGHDK and CDR2 SYGVNS. V lost 3 bases and J lost 9; bases outside the gene matches: 8. CDR3 size: 14 residues. Supplemented by reference TRBV25-1 and TRBJ2-3, the full variable domain reads EADIYQTPRYLVIGTGKKITLECSQTMGHDKMYWYQQDPGMELHLIHYSYGVNSTEKGDLSSESTVSRIRTEHFPLTLESARPSHTSQYLCASSDGRAIETQYFGPGTRLTVL.

CDR3 DNA: TGTGCTAGTGGTTCCCGAGATCTTGGGTCCCAGTACTTC. Protein: CASGSRDLGSQYF. This rearrangement joins TRBV12-5 to TRBJ2-1; D gene uncertain. The J call may be in error: the DNA end matches TRBJ2-5 better. This CDR3 spans 13 amino acids. Germline lookup yields CDR1 LGHNT and CDR2 FRNRAP.

Points on this clonotype: The junction departs from germline at one end; a sequencing error may be responsible. The chain carries TRBV7-7 and TRBJ2-1; 8 positions match TRBD1. This CDR3 has 13 residues. Germline V gives CDR1 SSHAT, CDR2 FNYEAQ (reference sequence). The CDR3 nucleotides read TGTGCTAGCAGCTTAGACAGGGGCAATGAGCAGTTCTTC. Its protein is CASSLDRGNEQFF.

This clonotype is medium-sized in the sample. The chain employs TRBV27 and TRBJ2-1; the D gene is possibly TRBD2 (5 bases). The DNA end is more similar to TRBJ2-7, so the J call may be wrong. The length of the CDR3 is 13 residues. The germline gives CDR1 MNHEY, CDR2 SMNVEV (reference sequence). The CDR3 DNA reads as TGTGCCAGCCGAATTCCCCGCGCGGGCCAGCAGTACTTC. As protein: CASRIPRAGQQYF.

This clonotype is a singleton in its sample. The chain uses TRBV27 and TRBJ2-3, with TRBD2 matching 15 bases. Trimming at V came to 5 bases and at J to 3 bases, leaving 15 bases not matched to a gene. The CDR3 is made up of 20 amino acids. Germline CDR1 and CDR2: MNHEY and SMNVEV (reference sequence). This CDR3 is CASSPRRTSGRAYGTDTQYF. The CDR3, as DNA: TGTGCCAGCAGTCCCCGCCGGACTAGCGGGAGGGCCTATGGGACAGATACGCAGTATTTT.

Of note for this clonotype: One end of the junction is discordant with germline, which a read error may explain. V and J are TRBV6-1 and TRBJ2-2; weak D call: TRBD1 (5 bases). Germline assignment: CDR1 MNHNS and CDR2 SASEGT. This CDR3 spans 13 amino acids. CDR3 protein: CASRAVGPDEQFF. CDR3 bases: TGTGCCAGCAGGGCTGTGGGGCCCGATGAGCAGTTTTTT.

This clonotype was found many times. The V call is TRBV6-1, the J call TRBJ2-1; TRBD1 matches 10 bases. The closer fit of TRBJ2-7 to the DNA end suggests the J call may be wrong. This CDR3 comprises 14 residues. Germline values: CDR1 MNHNS, CDR2 SASEGT. The CDR3 sequence: CASSEGQGASEQYF. CDR3 nucleotide sequence: TGTGCCAGCAGTGAAGGACAGGGGGCGAGCGAGCAGTACTTC.

This clonotype was picked up a small number of times. This chain uses TRBV6-1 with TRBJ2-6; D call uncertain. Germline V gene lookup returns CDR1 MNHNS and CDR2 SASEGT. Trimming took off 6 bases at V and 3 bases at J, with 6 bases between the two ends. This CDR3 comprises 13 residues. CDR3 amino acids: CASRRNGANVLTF. The DNA for the CDR3 is TGTGCCAGCAGGCGAAATGGGGCCAACGTCCTGACTTTC.

Within the sample, this clonotype is medium-sized. This sequence joins TRBV12-3 or TRBV12-4 and TRBJ2-1, with 12 bases matching TRBD2. Judging by the DNA end, TRBJ2-7 fits better; the J call may be wrong. There are 14 residues in the CDR3. Here the CDR3 reads CASSYLAGGREQYF. Here the CDR3 DNA reads TGTGCCAGCAGTTATCTAGCGGGGGGGCGGGAGCAGTACTTC.

This clonotype was found once. The chain couples TRBV9 to TRBJ2-3, with a weak D call TRBD2 (6 bases). The CDR3 contains 15 residues. Trimming pared 5 bases from V and 4 bases from J, leaving 17 bases between. The germline CDR1 and CDR2 sequences are SGDLS and YYNGEE. The CDR3 nucleotides read TGTGCCAGCAGTGACCTAGCGTCCTCCCCAGATACGCAGTATTTT. This sequence encodes CASSDLASSPDTQYF.

The sample holds a few counts of this clonotype. V is TRBV28 and J is TRBJ2-1; 8 bases match TRBD1. CDR1 MDHEN and CDR2 SYDVKM come from the germline V gene. This CDR3 region has 15 residues. With V trimmed by 5 bases and J by 5 bases, 8 bases remained unmatched. In DNA, the CDR3 is TGTGCCAGCAGTACCTGGGACAGGTTAGACAATGAGCAGTTCTTC. Protein: CASSTWDRLDNEQFF.

With regard to this clonotype: Compared with germline, one end of the junction differs, possibly owing to a read error. This chain links TRBV6-1 with TRBJ2-3; TRBD2 is a possible D gene (5 bases). CDR1 MNHNS and CDR2 SASEGT come from the germline V gene. CDR3 length: 13 residues. The CDR3 DNA is TGTGCCAGCAAGATCTCTAGCCCAGAGACGCAGTATTTC. Protein product: CASKISSPETQYF.

The J gene is TRBJ2-3, the V gene TRBV27; D gene unclear. V was clipped by 3 bases and J by 7 bases, with 14 bases between them. CDR1 MNHEY and CDR2 SMNVEV come from the germline V gene (reference sequence). The CDR3 has 14 amino acids. CDR3 in amino acids: CASSFRQADNTQYF. The CDR3 DNA reads as TGTGCCAGCAGTTTCCGACAAGCCGATAATACGCAGTATTTT.

About this clonotype itself: Sequence at one end of the junction differs from germline and may be a read error. In DNA, the CDR3 is TGTGCTAGCAGCTTGACTAGCGGGAGTACAGATACGCAGTATTTT. It is translated as CASSLTSGSTDTQYF. V usage is TRBV7-7 and J usage is TRBJ2-3; 12 nucleotides align to TRBD2. Germline V gene sequence: CDR1 SSHAT, CDR2 FNYEAQ (reference sequence). There are 15 residues in the CDR3.

V gene TRBV30 combines with J gene TRBJ1-5, with D possibly matching TRBD1 (5 bases). The CDR3 sequence is 16 residues long. CDR1 GTSNPN and CDR2 SVGIG come from the germline V gene (reference sequence). The ends were cut back, 6 bases at V and 0 bases at J, with 18 bases in the middle. CDR3 sequence reads: CACALGGKYSNQPQHF. CDR3 nucleotides: TGTGCCTGCGCCCTGGGGGGAAAATATAGCAATCAGCCCCAGCATTTT.

Here the CDR3 reads CAWSVPGYYNEQFF. The CDR3 region has the DNA TGTGCCTGGAGTGTACCTGGCTACTACAATGAGCAGTTCTTC. The rearrangement uses TRBV30 and TRBJ2-4; unclear D gene. TRBJ2-1 matches the DNA end more closely, so the J call is doubtful. CDR1 and CDR2 from the germline V gene are GTSNPN and SVGIG (reference sequence). The CDR3 covers 14 residues.

This clonotype was found a few times. This rearrangement joins TRBV14 to TRBJ1-5; no reliable D call. Trimming shortened V by 1 base and J by 4 bases, and 2 bases separated the two germline ends. CDR1 SGHDN and CDR2 FVKESK come from the germline V gene. This CDR3 is built from 12 residues. CDR3 amino acids: CASSQGNQPQHF. CDR3 DNA: TGTGCCAGCAGCCAAGGTAATCAGCCCCAGCATTTT.

The rearrangement joins TRBV11-2 to TRBJ2-1; the D gene is possibly TRBD1 (6 bases). CDR1 and CDR2 from the germline V gene are SGHAT and FQNNGV. V was shortened by 5 bases and J by 5 bases, with 10 bases between the two germline ends. This CDR3 is 13 amino acids long. CDR3 coding DNA: TGTGCCAGCAGCGCGGACAGAAACAATGAGCAGTTCTTC. This codes for CASSADRNNEQFF.

This clonotype came up a few times. The V gene is TRBV5-1, the J gene TRBJ2-1; the D gene is possibly TRBD1 (5 bases). The CDR3 extends over 15 amino acids. CDR1 and CDR2 (germline): SGHRS, YFSETQ. The ends were cut back, 3 bases at V and 3 bases at J, with 13 bases in the middle. CDR3 protein: CASSSQGPLYNEQFF. Written as DNA, the CDR3 is TGCGCCAGCAGCTCCCAGGGTCCCCTCTACAATGAGCAGTTCTTC.

The V and J genes are TRBV9 and TRBJ2-5, with TRBD2 matching 11 bases. The CDR3 loop spans 15 amino acids. Germline V gene data show CDR1 as SGDLS and CDR2 as YYNGEE. The junction had 11 bases not matched to a gene; V was cut back by 2 bases and J by 11 bases. The CDR3 here is CASSVGLAAQGEQYF. In DNA form, the CDR3 reads TGTGCCAGCAGCGTGGGACTAGCGGCCCAAGGGGAGCAGTACTTC.

This clonotype is labeled as medium-sized. The J gene is TRBJ2-4, the V gene TRBV6-1, with D perhaps TRBD1 (5 bases). The CDR3 has 14 residues. Trimming took 5 bases from V and 8 from J, leaving 16 bases between them. Germline CDR1 MNHNS, CDR2 SASEGT. The CDR3 nucleotides read TGTGCCAGCAGTACCAGGGTGGGCGCTGACATTCAGTACTTC. It encodes CASSTRVGADIQYF.

The chain employs TRBV3-1 and TRBJ2-1, with D perhaps being TRBD1 or TRBD2 (5 bases each). The J call may be incorrect, as the DNA end agrees better with TRBJ2-5. This CDR3 is 14 amino acids long. The germline CDR1 and CDR2 sequences are LGHDT and YNNKEL (reference sequence). CDR3 DNA sequence: TGTGCCAGCAGCCAAGATCGGCCGGGGCAGACCCAGTACTTC. It yields the protein CASSQDRPGQTQYF.

This clonotype was seen more than once but under ten times. The gene calls are TRBV6-2 or TRBV6-3 and TRBJ2-1; D tentatively fits TRBD1 or TRBD2 (5 bases each). The J call may be faulty, since TRBJ2-7 better matches the DNA end. CDR3 length equals 15 residues. From germline, CDR1 is MNHEY and CDR2 SVGEGT. CDR3 sequence (DNA): TGTGCCAGCAGTTATGGGACCGGACCATTGGACGAGCAGTACTTC. Its protein product is CASSYGTGPLDEQYF.

This chain uses TRBV6-1 with TRBJ2-5; possible D gene TRBD1, 5 bases. The CDR3 covers 15 residues. V was pared by 7 bases and J by 2 bases, with 17 bases between. Per the germline V gene, CDR1 is MNHNS and CDR2 is SASEGT. CDR3 nucleotide sequence: TGTGCCAGCATGCGAACTGGCAGGGCGCAAGAGACCCAGTACTTC. It encodes CASMRTGRAQETQYF.